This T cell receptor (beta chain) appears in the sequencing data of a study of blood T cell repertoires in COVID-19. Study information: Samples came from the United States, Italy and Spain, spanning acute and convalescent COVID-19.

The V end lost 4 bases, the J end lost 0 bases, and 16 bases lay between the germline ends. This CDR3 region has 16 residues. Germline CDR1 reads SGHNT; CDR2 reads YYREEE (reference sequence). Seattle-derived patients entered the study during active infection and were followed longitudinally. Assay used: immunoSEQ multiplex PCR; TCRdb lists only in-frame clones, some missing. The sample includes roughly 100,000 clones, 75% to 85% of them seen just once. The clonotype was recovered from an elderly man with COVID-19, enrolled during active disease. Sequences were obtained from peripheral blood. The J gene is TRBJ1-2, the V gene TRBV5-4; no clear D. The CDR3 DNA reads TGTGCCAGCAGCACCCCATCGGGTGGCGCTAACTATGGCTACACCTTC. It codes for CASSTPSGGANYGYTF.